This entry features one TCR beta chain sequence. Its target is unknown. This entry belongs to a study of T cell repertoires in ileal Crohn's disease. On the study more broadly: Around 37% were active smokers at surgery; median disease duration was nearly eight years. Surgery for a complication: stricturing in roughly 61%, penetrating in about 40%.

Looked up from germline, CDR1 is LNHDA and CDR2 is SQIVND (reference sequence). This CDR3 has 15 amino acids. V lost 8 bases and J lost 1, with 17 bases in between. The method was immunoSEQ multiplex PCR; TCRdb's version includes in-frame clones alone and lacks a portion of them. Of 7,000 to 9,500 clones listed, about 96% are singletons. Overall study results and limits: Active smokers at surgery had more clonal expansions than non-smokers.

The sample comprised ileal tissue. This sequence joins TRBV19 and TRBJ1-2; unclear D gene. The clonotype was recovered from an adult with Crohn's disease. The chain's CDR3 is CASSPTRRINYGYTF. In nucleotides, the CDR3 is TGTGCCAGTTCCCCTACGAGGAGGATTAACTATGGCTACACCTTC.